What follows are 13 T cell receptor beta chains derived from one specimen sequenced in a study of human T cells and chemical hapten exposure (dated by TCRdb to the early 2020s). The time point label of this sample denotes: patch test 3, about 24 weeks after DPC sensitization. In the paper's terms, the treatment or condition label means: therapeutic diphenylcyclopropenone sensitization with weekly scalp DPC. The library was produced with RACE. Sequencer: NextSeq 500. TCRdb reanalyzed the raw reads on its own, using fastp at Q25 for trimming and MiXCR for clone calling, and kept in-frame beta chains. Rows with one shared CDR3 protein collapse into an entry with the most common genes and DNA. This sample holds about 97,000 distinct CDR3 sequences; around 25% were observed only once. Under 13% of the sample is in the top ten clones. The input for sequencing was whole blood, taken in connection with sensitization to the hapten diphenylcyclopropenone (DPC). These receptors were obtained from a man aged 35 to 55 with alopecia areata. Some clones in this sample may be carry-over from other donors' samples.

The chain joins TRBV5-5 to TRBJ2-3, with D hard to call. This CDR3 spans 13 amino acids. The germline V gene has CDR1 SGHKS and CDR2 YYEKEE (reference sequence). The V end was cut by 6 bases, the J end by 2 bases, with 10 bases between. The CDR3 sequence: CASNAGPTDTQYF. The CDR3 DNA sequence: TGTGCCAGCAACGCCGGACCCACAGATACGCAGTATTTT.

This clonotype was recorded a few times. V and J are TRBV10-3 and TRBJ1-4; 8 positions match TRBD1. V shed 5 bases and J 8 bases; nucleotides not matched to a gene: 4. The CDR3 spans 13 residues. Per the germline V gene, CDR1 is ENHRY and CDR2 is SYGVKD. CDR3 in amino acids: CAISRGTGEKLFF. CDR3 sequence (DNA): TGTGCCATCAGTCGCGGGACAGGCGAAAAACTGTTTTTT.

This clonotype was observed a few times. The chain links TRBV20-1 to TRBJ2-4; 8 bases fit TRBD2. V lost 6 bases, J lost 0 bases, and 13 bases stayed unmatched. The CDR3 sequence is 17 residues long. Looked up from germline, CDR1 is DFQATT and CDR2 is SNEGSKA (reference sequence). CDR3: CSAKQPGGRGAKNIQYF. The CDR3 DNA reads TGCAGTGCAAAGCAACCGGGGGGGCGCGGAGCCAAAAACATTCAGTACTTC.

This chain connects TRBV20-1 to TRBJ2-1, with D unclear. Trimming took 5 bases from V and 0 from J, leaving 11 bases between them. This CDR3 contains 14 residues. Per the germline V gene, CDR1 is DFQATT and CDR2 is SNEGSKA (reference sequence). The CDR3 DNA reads TGCAGTGCTCCGCCTCGAAGCTCCTACAATGAGCAGTTCTTC. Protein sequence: CSAPPRSSYNEQFF.

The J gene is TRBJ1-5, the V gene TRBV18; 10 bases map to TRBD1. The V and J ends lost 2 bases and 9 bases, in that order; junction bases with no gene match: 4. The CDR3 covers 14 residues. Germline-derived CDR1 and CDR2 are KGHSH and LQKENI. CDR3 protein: CASSPGQGVGPQHF. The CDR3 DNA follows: TGTGCCAGCTCACCAGGACAGGGGGTAGGGCCCCAGCATTTT. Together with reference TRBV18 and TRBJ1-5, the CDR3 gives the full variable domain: NAGVMQNPRHLVRRRGQEARLRCSPMKGHSHVYWYRQLPEEGLKFMVYLQKENIIDESGMPKERFSAEFPKEGPSILRIQQVVRGDSAAYFCASSPGQGVGPQHFGDGTRLSIL.

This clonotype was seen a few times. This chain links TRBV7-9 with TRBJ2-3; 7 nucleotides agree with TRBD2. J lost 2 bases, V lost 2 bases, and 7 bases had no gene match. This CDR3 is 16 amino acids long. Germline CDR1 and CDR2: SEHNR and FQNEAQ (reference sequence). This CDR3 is CASSLLELAVTDTQYF. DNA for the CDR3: TGTGCCAGCAGCTTACTAGAGCTAGCGGTCACAGATACGCAGTATTTT.

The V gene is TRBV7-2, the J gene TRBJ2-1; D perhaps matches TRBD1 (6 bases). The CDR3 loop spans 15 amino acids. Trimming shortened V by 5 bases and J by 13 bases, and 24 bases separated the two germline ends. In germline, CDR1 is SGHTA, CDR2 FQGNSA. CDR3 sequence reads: CASSPGTTGAPLQFF. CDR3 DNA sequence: TGTGCCAGCAGCCCCGGGACAACCGGTGCCCCACTCCAGTTCTTC.

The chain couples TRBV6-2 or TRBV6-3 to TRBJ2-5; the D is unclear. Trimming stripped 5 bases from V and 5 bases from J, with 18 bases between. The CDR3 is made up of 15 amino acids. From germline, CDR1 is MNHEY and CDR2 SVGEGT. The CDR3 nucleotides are TGTGCCAGCAGTAGGGCAACCTCAGGCACGGAGACCCAGTACTTC. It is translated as CASSRATSGTETQYF.

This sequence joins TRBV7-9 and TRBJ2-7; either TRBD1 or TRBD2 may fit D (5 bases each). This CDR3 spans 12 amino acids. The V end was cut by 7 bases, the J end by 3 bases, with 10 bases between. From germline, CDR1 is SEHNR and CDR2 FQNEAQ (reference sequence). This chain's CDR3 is CASTGRDYEQYF. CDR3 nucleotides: TGTGCCAGCACGGGACGGGACTACGAGCAGTACTTC.

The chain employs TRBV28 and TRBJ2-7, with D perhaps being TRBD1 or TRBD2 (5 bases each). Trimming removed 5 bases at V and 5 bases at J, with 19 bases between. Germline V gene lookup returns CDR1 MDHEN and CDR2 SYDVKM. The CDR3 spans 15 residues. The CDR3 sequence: CASSPPEGNHNEQYF. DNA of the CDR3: TGTGCCAGCAGTCCTCCCGAGGGGAACCACAACGAGCAGTACTTC.

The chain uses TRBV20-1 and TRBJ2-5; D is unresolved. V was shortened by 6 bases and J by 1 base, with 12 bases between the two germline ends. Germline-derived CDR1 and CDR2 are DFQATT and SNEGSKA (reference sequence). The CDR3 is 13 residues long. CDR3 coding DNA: TGCAGTGCCACATTAACAGTCCAAGAGACCCAGTACTTC. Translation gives CSATLTVQETQYF.

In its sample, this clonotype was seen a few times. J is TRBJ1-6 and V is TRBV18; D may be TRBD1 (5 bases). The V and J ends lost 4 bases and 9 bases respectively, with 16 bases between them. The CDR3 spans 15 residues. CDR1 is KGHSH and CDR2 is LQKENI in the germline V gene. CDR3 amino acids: CASSLRAGFPSPLHF. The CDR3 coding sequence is TGTGCCAGCTCACTCAGGGCGGGCTTCCCTTCACCCCTCCACTTT. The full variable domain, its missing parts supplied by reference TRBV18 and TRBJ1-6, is NAGVMQNPRHLVRRRGQEARLRCSPMKGHSHVYWYRQLPEEGLKFMVYLQKENIIDESGMPKERFSAEFPKEGPSILRIQQVVRGDSAAYFCASSLRAGFPSPLHFGNGTRLTVT.

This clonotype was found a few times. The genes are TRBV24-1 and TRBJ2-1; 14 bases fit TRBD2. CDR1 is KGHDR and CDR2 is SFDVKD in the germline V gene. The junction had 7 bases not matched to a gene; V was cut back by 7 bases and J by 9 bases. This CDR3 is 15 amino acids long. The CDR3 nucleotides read TGTGCCACCAGCAGGACTAGCGGGAGGACTGGTGAGCAGTTCTTC. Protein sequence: CATSRTSGRTGEQFF.